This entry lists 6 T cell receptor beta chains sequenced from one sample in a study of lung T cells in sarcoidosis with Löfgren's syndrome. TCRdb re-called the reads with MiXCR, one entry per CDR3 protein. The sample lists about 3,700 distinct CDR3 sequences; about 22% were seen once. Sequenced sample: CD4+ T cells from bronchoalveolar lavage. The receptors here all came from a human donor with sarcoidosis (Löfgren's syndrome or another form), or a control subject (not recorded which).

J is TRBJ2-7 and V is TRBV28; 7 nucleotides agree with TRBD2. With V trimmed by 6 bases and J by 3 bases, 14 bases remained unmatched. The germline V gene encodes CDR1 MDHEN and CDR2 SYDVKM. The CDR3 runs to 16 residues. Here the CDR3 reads CASSPTSGGNSYEQYF. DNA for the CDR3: TGTGCCAGCAGCCCTACGTCCGGGGGGAACAGCTACGAGCAGTACTTC.

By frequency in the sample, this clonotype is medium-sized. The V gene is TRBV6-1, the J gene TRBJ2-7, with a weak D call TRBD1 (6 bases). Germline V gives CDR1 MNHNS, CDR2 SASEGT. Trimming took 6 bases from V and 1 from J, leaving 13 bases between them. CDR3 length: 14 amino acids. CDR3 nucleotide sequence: TGTGCCAGCAGGCGGGTCGACAGGTCCTACGAGCAGTACTTC. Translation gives CASRRVDRSYEQYF.

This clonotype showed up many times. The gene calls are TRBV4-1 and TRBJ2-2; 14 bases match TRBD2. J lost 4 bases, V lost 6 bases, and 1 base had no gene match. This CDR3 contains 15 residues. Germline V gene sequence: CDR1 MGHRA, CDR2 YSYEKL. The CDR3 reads CASRGLAGGTGELFF. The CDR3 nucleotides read TGCGCCAGCAGAGGACTAGCGGGGGGCACCGGGGAGCTGTTTTTT.

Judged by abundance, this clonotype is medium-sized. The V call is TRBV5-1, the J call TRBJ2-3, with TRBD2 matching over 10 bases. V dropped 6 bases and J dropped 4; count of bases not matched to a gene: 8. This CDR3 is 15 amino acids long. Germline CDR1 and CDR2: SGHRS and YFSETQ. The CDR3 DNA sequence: TGCGCCAGCACACCACTAGCGGGGAGCCCAGATACGCAGTATTTT. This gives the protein CASTPLAGSPDTQYF.

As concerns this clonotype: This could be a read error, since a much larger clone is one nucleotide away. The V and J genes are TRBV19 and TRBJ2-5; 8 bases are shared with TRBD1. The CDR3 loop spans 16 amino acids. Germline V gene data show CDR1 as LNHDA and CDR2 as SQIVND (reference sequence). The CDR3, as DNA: TGTGCCAGTAGTACCTATCGCCAGGGGGCATCGGAGACCCAGCACTTC. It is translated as CASSTYRQGASETQHF.

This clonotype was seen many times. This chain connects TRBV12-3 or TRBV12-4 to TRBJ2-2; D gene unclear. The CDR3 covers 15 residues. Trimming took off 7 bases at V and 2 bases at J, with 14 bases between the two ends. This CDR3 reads CASNARSFNTGELFF. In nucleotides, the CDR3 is TGTGCCAGCAACGCCAGGAGCTTCAACACCGGGGAGCTGTTTTTT.